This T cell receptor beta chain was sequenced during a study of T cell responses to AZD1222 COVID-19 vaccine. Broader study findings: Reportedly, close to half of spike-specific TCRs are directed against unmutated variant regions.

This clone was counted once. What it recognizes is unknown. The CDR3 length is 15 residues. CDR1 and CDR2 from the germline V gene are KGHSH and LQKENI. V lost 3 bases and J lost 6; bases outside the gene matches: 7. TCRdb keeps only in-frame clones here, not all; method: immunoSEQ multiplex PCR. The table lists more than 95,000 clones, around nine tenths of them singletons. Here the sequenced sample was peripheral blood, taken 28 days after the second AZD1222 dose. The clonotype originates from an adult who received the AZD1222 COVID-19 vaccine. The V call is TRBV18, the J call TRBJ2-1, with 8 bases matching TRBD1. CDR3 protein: CASSPGRDRINEQFF. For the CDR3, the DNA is TGTGCCAGCTCACCCGGGCGGGACAGGATCAATGAGCAGTTCTTC.